These 14 T cell receptor beta chains share one sample of origin, sequenced in a study of T-cell memory formation after mild COVID-19. TCRdb redid the calling of the 5' RACE reads with MiXCR, one entry per CDR3 protein. The table has about 350,000 distinct CDR3 sequences, 12% to 15% seen once. What was sequenced was PBMCs or a T cell subset sorted from them (not recorded which). These TCRs come from a man between 18 and 35 years old who had mild COVID-19 (a few samples of this study predate the infection). Cell type and time point are not known.

The J gene is TRBJ2-7, the V gene TRBV7-2; TRBD1 might be the D (5 bases). V lost 5 bases to trimming and J lost 6 bases, with 20 bases between them. The CDR3 runs to 15 residues. The germline gives CDR1 SGHTA, CDR2 FQGNSA. The CDR3 sequence is CASSPPRAGQGEQYF. The CDR3 DNA is TGTGCCAGCAGCCCCCCCAGGGCAGGGCAGGGCGAGCAGTACTTC.

The table lists this clonotype with many counts. V usage is TRBV4-1 and J usage is TRBJ2-3, with D perhaps matching TRBD2 (5 bases). The CDR3 has 13 residues. Germline CDR1 is MGHRA and CDR2 is YSYEKL. Trimming removed 5 bases from V and 4 bases from J, with 10 bases in between. CDR3 in amino acids: CASSVIGADTQYF. CDR3 coding DNA: TGCGCCAGCAGCGTTATCGGGGCAGATACGCAGTATTTT.

The CDR3 coding sequence is TGTGCCAGCAGACAGACTAGCACAGATACGCAGTATTTT. It translates to CASRQTSTDTQYF. This sequence joins TRBV6-2 or TRBV6-3 and TRBJ2-3, with unresolved D. CDR1 and CDR2 from the germline V gene are MNHEY and SVGEGT. There are 13 residues in the CDR3. Trimming stripped 6 bases from V and 0 bases from J, with 7 bases between.

This clonotype was detected a few times. This chain connects TRBV12-3 or TRBV12-4 to TRBJ2-5, with 9 bases lining up with TRBD1. This CDR3 contains 13 residues. J gave up 4 bases and V 10 bases, and 7 bases lay outside the gene matches. CDR3 amino acids: CAISGQGIETQYF. As DNA, the CDR3 is TGTGCCATTTCGGGACAGGGAATAGAGACCCAGTACTTC.

The rearrangement uses TRBV2 and TRBJ2-3, with D perhaps TRBD2 (7 bases). The CDR3 is 15 residues long. Germline V gene sequence: CDR1 SNHLY, CDR2 FYNNEI. Trimming left V 0 bases short and J 5 bases short, with 12 bases between. CDR3 loop: CASSEAGGGGDTQYF. Here the CDR3 DNA reads TGTGCCAGCAGTGAAGCGGGCGGGGGCGGAGATACGCAGTATTTT.

This chain connects TRBV9 to TRBJ2-5; tentatively, D is TRBD1 (6 bases). V gave up 0 bases and J gave up 4 bases, with 16 bases separating them. CDR1 and CDR2 (germline): SGDLS, YYNGEE. The CDR3 has 16 amino acids. CDR3 region: CASSVAELDRPETQYF. The CDR3 nucleotides are TGTGCCAGCAGCGTAGCCGAACTCGACAGGCCAGAGACCCAGTACTTC.

The chain has TRBV6-2 or TRBV6-3 and TRBJ2-1, with 9 bases identical to TRBD1. The CDR3 extends over 13 amino acids. The V gene's germline CDR1 is MNHEY and CDR2 SVGEGT. The junction had 8 bases not matched to a gene; V was cut back by 10 bases and J by 7 bases. CDR3 coding DNA: TGTGCCATTGGACAGGGGATGTTTAATGAGCAGTTCTTC. Amino acid sequence: CAIGQGMFNEQFF.

This clonotype was seen more than once but under ten times. The chain uses TRBV24-1 and TRBJ2-3, with 9 positions matching TRBD1. V lost 5 bases and J lost 5; bases outside the gene matches: 10. The CDR3 is 16 residues long. CDR1 and CDR2 from the germline V gene are KGHDR and SFDVKD. The CDR3 nucleotides are TGTGCCACCAGTGCGAAACCGGGACAGGGTGGAGATACGCAGTATTTT. Amino acid sequence: CATSAKPGQGGDTQYF.

This clonotype showed up just a few times. The V call is TRBV29-1, the J call TRBJ2-7; TRBD2 matches 10 bases. V lost 6 bases to trimming and J lost 3 bases; unmatched junction nucleotides: 26. The CDR3 runs 20 residues. Germline assignment: CDR1 SQVTM and CDR2 ANQGSEA. CDR3 nucleotide sequence: TGCAGCGTCGCCCGATACGGGGGAAGGCTAGCGGGGGCCCTTTTCTACGAGCAGTACTTC. It codes for CSVARYGGRLAGALFYEQYF.

Worth noting for this clonotype: Because the CDR3's place on the DNA is in doubt, the DNA is left out and the CDR3 is given as listed by TCRdb. The rearrangement joins TRBV6-6 to TRBJ1-1; no DNA check was done on the table's D call, TRBD1. Per germline, CDR1 MNHNY and CDR2 SVGAGI (reference sequence). The CDR3 has 12 residues if both end residues are counted. The CDR3 reads CASILGRDEAFF.

The sample holds many counts of this clonotype. The chain has TRBV12-3 or TRBV12-4 and TRBJ2-1, with D possibly matching TRBD1 (6 bases). The CDR3 length is 14 residues. Trimming left V 8 bases short and J 8 bases short, with 19 bases between. For the CDR3, the DNA is TGTGCCAGCGGGGGCACGGGGCCGGAGGATGAGCAGTTCTTC. Translation gives CASGGTGPEDEQFF.

A few counts support this clonotype. This chain joins TRBV6-2 or TRBV6-3 and TRBJ1-5; D possibly corresponds to TRBD1 (6 bases). Looked up from germline, CDR1 is MNHEY and CDR2 is SVGEGT. Deletions cut 4 bases from V and 5 bases from J, with 21 bases between. This CDR3 contains 17 residues. CDR3 protein: CASSSPVISEGDQPQHF. Here the CDR3 DNA reads TGTGCCAGCAGTTCACCAGTCATATCAGAGGGGGATCAGCCCCAGCATTTT.

This chain links TRBV23-1 with TRBJ2-2, with TRBD1 identical over 8 bases. TRBV23-1 is labeled an ORF, and its function is uncertain. The CDR3 runs to 16 residues. The V gene end was trimmed by 3 bases and the J gene end by 7 bases; junction bases not matched to a gene: 10. CDR3 protein: CASSHQSRDRGGELFF. CDR3 coding DNA: TGCGCCAGCAGTCACCAAAGCCGAGACAGGGGCGGGGAGCTGTTTTTT.

J is TRBJ2-7 and V is TRBV10-1; the D is unclear. Trimming removed 4 bases at V and 6 bases at J, with 7 bases between. The germline V gene encodes CDR1 WNHNN and CDR2 SYGVQD (reference sequence). The CDR3 loop spans 11 amino acids. The CDR3 spells CASSGGGEQYF. CDR3 sequence (DNA): TGCGCCAGCAGTGGAGGTGGCGAGCAGTACTTC.